The present T cell receptor beta chain was sequenced within a study of response to subunit inactivated influenza vaccine. A single record per CDR3 protein comes from TCRdb applying MiXCR to the RT-PCR reads. The table has about 500,000 distinct CDR3 sequences, 16% seen once; the top ten hold less than 4%. This TCR derives from a man between 50 and 75 years old who received an inactivated influenza vaccine. This specimen consisted of CD4+ T cells sorted from PBMCs, obtained around 25 months after vaccination.

The CDR3: CASSLAGTGASIQYF. As DNA, the CDR3 is TGTGCCAGCAGCCTCGCCGGGACAGGAGCGTCCATTCAGTACTTC. The chain uses TRBV14 and TRBJ2-4; 8 nucleotides line up with TRBD1. Germline V gene data show CDR1 as SGHDN and CDR2 as FVKESK. The CDR3 extends over 15 amino acids. The trim removed 4 bases at V and 9 bases at J, leaving 11 bases unmatched.